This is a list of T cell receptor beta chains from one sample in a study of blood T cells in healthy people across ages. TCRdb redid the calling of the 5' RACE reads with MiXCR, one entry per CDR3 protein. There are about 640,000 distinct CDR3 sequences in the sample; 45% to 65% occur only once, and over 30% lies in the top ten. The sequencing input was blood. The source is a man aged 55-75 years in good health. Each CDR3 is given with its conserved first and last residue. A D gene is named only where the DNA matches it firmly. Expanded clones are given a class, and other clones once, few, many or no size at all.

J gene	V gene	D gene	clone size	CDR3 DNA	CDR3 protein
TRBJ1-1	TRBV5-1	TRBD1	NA	TGCGCCAGCAGCTTGGGCAATCACAGGGGTCGAGAAGCTTTCTTT	CASSLGNHRGREAFF
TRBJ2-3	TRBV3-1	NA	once	TGTGCCAGCAGTCAGGTCGCCCCTCCCGGAGGTACGCAGTATTTT	CASSQVAPPGGTQYF
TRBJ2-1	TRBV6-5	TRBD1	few	TGTGCCAGCAGTCAGGGACAGGCTAACAATGAGCAGTTCTTC	CASSQGQANNEQFF
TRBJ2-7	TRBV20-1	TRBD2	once	TGCAGTGCCAGTGCCAGCGGGGTAGCCCAGTACTTC	CSASASGVAQYF
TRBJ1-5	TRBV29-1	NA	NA	TGCAGCGTTTCTGGGGCTGGCAATCAGCCCCAGCATTTT	CSVSGAGNQPQHF
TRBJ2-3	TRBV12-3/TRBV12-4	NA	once	TGTGCCAGCAGGTCAGGGGCAGATACGCGGTATTTT	CASRSGADTRYF
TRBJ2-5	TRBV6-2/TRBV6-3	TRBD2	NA	TGTGCCAGCAGTTACGGGCCTAGCGGGGGCCAAGAGACCCAGTACTTC	CASSYGPSGGQETQYF
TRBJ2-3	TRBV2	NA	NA	TGTGCCAGCAATAAAGACTACACAGATACGCAGTATTTT	CASNKDYTDTQYF
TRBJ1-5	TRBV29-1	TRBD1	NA	TGCAGCGCAAGACAGGGGGCGGATCAGCCCCAGCATTTT	CSARQGADQPQHF
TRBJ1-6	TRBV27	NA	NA	TGTGCCAGCAGCTTCGACCCGACAAAACGGGGTTCACCCCTCCACTTT	CASSFDPTKRGSPLHF
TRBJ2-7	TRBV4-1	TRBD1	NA	TGCGCCAGCAGCCACCCCGGGACAGGGCACTACGAGCAGTACTTC	CASSHPGTGHYEQYF
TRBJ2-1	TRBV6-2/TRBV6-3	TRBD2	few	TGTGCCAGCAGATCACTAGCGGGGGGGCCAAACAATGAGCAGTTCTTC	CASRSLAGGPNNEQFF
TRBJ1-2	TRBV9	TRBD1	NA	TGTGCCAGCAGCGCAGTCACAGGGGGCTATGGCTACACCTTC	CASSAVTGGYGYTF
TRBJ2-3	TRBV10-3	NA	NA	TGTGCCACTAAGGACGGGACGGCAGGCGATACGCAGTATTTT	CATKDGTAGDTQYF
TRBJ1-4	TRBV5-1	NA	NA	TGCGCCAGCAGCGTCTCGGGCCTATCCTCGAAGGAACTGTTTTTT	CASSVSGLSSKELFF
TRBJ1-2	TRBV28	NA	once	TGTGCCAGCAGTTCAGGCAGGGGCAGCGGTGGCTACACCTTC	CASSSGRGSGGYTF
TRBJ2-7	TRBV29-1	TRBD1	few	TGCAGCGTTGAGCAGGGGGCTTATTACGAGCAGTACTTC	CSVEQGAYYEQYF
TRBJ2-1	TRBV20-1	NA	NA	TGCAGTGCCGGTTCTTCGTCGGGGCCCCAACATAGCTCCTACAATGAGCAGTTCTTC	CSAGSSSGPQHSSYNEQFF
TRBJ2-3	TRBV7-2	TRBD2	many	TGTGCCAGCAGCTTAGGACTAGCGGGGGGCACAGATACGCAGTATTTT	CASSLGLAGGTDTQYF
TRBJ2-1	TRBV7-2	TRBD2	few	TGTGCCAGCAGCTTAGAGGCCCCGGGACTAGCGGGGAATTCCTACAATGAGCAGTTCTTC	CASSLEAPGLAGNSYNEQFF
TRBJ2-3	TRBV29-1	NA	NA	TGCAGCGTTGGGCTAGCCCCAGATACGCAGTCTTTT	CSVGLAPDTQSF
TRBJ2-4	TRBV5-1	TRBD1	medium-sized	TGCGCCAGCACCTCCGGGACAGGGGGCCAAGGGGACATTCAGTACTTC	CASTSGTGGQGDIQYF
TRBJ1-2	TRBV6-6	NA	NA	TGTGCCAGCAGTTACTCGCCTGATACAGGGTACGGCTACACCTTC	CASSYSPDTGYGYTF
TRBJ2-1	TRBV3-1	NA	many	TGTGCCAGCAGCCTTTCGCCAGGGAATGAGCAGTTCTTC	CASSLSPGNEQFF
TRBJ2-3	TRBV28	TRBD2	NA	TGTGCCAGCACTAGCGGGGGTGATGCAGATACGCAGTATTTT	CASTSGGDADTQYF
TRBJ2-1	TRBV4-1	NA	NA	TGCGCCAGCAGCCGAGCCCTAGTCTATGAGCAGTTCTTC	CASSRALVYEQFF
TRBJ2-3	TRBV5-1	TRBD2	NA	TGCGCCAGCAGCTTCGGACTAGCCCCAGATACGCAGTATTTT	CASSFGLAPDTQYF
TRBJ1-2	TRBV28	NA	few	TGTGCCAGCGGCCCGGGGGCGCGGGGCTACACCTTC	CASGPGARGYTF
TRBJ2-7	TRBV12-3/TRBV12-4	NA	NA	TGTGCCAGCAGTTTAGGGGGGGCGGGCTACAATGAGCAGTACTTC	CASSLGGAGYNEQYF
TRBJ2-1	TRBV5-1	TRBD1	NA	TGCGCCAGCAGCTTGCGAAGGGGGCAGGGGAACAATGAGCAGTTCTTC	CASSLRRGQGNNEQFF
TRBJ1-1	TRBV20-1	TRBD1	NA	TGCAGTGCCCATTGGACAGGGCGGCTGAACACTGAAGCTTTCTTT	CSAHWTGRLNTEAFF
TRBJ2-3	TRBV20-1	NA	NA	TGCAGTGCCCCTCAGGGGGGGGCTTCCGGTACGCAGTATTTT	CSAPQGGASGTQYF
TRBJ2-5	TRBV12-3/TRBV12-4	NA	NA	TGTGCCAGCAGTCCTAACTCCGGGATTCAAGAGACCCAGTACTTC	CASSPNSGIQETQYF
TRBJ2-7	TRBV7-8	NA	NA	TGTGCCAGCAGGGGCCGTGTTGGCGGCGGGGCTTACGAGCAGTACTTC	CASRGRVGGGAYEQYF
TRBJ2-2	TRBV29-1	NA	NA	TGCAGCGTTGAAGAGCGAGGTGCGAACACCGGGGAGCTGTTTTTT	CSVEERGANTGELFF
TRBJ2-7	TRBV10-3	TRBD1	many	TGTGCCATCAGTGAGGGACAGGGCTACGAGCAGTACTTC	CAISEGQGYEQYF
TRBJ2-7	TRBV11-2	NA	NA	TGTGCCAGCAGCTTAGATGGTGGGTTTGGGGGCGAGCAGTACTTC	CASSLDGGFGGEQYF
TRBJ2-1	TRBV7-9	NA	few	TGTGCCAGCAGCCCCCTCCCAATCGATGAGCAGTTCTTC	CASSPLPIDEQFF
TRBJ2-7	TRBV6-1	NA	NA	TGTGCCAGCAGTGAAAGGGGGGAATTCTCCTACGAGCAGTACTTC	CASSERGEFSYEQYF
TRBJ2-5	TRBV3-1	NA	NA	TGTGCCAGCAGCAGCGGGCCTCGAGAGACCCAGTACTTC	CASSSGPRETQYF
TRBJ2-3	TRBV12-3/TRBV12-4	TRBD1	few	TGTGCCAGCAGTCACAACCTTGGGACAGTCGACGCGGGTACGCAGTATTTT	CASSHNLGTVDAGTQYF
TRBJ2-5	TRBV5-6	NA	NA	TGTGCCAGCAGCCAGGATCCGCGCGGGGTATACAATGAGCAGTACTTC	CASSQDPRGVYNEQYF
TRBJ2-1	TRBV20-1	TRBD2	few	TGCAGTGCTAGACCCACTAGCGGGCTGGGCTACAATGAGCAGTTCTTC	CSARPTSGLGYNEQFF
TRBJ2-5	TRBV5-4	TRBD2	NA	TGTGCCAGCAGCCCCCCCGGGGGGATACGAGAGACCCAGTACTTC	CASSPPGGIRETQYF
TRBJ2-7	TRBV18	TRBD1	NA	TGTGCCAGCTCACCAGCGACAGGGGTCGACGAGCAGTACTTC	CASSPATGVDEQYF
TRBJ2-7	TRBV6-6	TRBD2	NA	TGTGCCAGCAGTTACCTGACTAGCGGTGGGTACGAGCAGTACTTC	CASSYLTSGGYEQYF
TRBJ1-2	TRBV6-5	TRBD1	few	TGTGCCAGCAGTCGGATCGCAGGGGGCTATGGCTACACCTTC	CASSRIAGGYGYTF
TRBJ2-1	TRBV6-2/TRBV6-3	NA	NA	TGTGCCAGCAGTTACTCAGGAGCGGGTAACAATGAGCAGTTCTTC	CASSYSGAGNNEQFF
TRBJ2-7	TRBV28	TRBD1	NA	TGTGCCAGCAGTCCGTGGGACAGGTACTACGAGCAGTACTTC	CASSPWDRYYEQYF
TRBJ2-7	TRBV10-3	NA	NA	TGTGCCGTGTCTGGGGGGCTCATGGATTTCGAGCAGTACTTC	CAVSGGLMDFEQYF
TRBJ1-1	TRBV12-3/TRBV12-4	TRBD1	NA	TGTGCCAGCAAAGCGGAGGACAGGGGGAACACTGAAGCTTTCTTT	CASKAEDRGNTEAFF
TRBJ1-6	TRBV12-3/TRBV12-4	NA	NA	TGTGCCAGCAGTGTAGGACAGTATTCACCCCTCCACTTT	CASSVGQYSPLHF
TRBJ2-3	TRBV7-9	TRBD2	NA	TGTGCCAGCAGCTTAGCGGGGGGGGTGCGGGCGCAGTATTTT	CASSLAGGVRAQYF
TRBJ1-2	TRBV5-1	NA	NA	TGCGCCAGCAGCTTGGGGTCAAAGGGCGGGAATGCGTACTATGGCTACACCTTC	CASSLGSKGGNAYYGYTF
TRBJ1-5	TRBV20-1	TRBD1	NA	TGCAGTGCTAGCGGGACAGTCCGCAACCGGCCCCAGCATTTT	CSASGTVRNRPQHF